Listed below are T cell receptor beta chains from one sample, sequenced in a study of beta chain features in type 1 diabetes. Assay used: immunoSEQ multiplex PCR; TCRdb lists only in-frame clones, some missing. The profile shows around 19,000 clones, approximately 50% of them singletons. The sample was stem cell memory CD4+ T cells from blood. Every receptor here comes from a man aged 18-30 years in good health. Each CDR3 is given with its conserved first and last residue. D genes are given only for firm matches. Part of the rows lack a size; the others show once, few, many or a class for expanded clones.

size: few
V: TRBV30
J: TRBJ2-7
D: NA
DNA: TGTGCCTGGAGACCGGGCCAGGGGATGTTTGGCGAGCAGTACTTC
CDR3: CAWRPGQGMFGEQYF

size: NA
V: TRBV28
J: TRBJ2-7
D: TRBD1
DNA: TGTGCCAGCAGTCAATGGGACAGGAAAGAGCAGTACTTC
CDR3: CASSQWDRKEQYF

size: NA
V: TRBV18
J: TRBJ2-2
D: NA
DNA: TGTGCCAGCTCCCTCAACAGGTTCCTAACCACCGGGGAGCTGTTTTTT
CDR3: CASSLNRFLTTGELFF

size: once
V: TRBV18
J: TRBJ1-1
D: TRBD1
DNA: TGTGCCAGCTCACCCTTGGGCCCTACAGGGGGGAACACTGAAGCTTTCTTT
CDR3: CASSPLGPTGGNTEAFF

size: NA
V: TRBV19
J: TRBJ1-1
D: NA
DNA: TGTGCCAGTAGTATACAGGGTCGGAACACTGAAGCTTTCTTT
CDR3: CASSIQGRNTEAFF

size: few
V: TRBV21-1
J: TRBJ1-1
D: NA
DNA: TGCGCCCCCGAGGGACTACAGGGTAAGGGGGGCACTGAAGCTTTCTTT
CDR3: CAPEGLQGKGGTEAFF

size: NA
V: TRBV11-2
J: TRBJ2-7
D: NA
DNA: TGTGCCAGCAGCCTCACAAGTTACGAGCAGTACTTC
CDR3: CASSLTSYEQYF

size: few
V: TRBV7-2
J: TRBJ2-5
D: NA
DNA: TGTGCCAGCAGCCGACCGGGGAAAGAGACCCAGTACTTC
CDR3: CASSRPGKETQYF

size: once
V: TRBV10-3
J: TRBJ2-5
D: NA
DNA: TGTGCCATCAGCCCTTCTTCGGAGACCCAGTACTTC
CDR3: CAISPSSETQYF

size: once
V: TRBV27
J: TRBJ2-5
D: TRBD1
DNA: TGTGCCAGCACCACAGGGGGCCGATGGAAGACCCAGTACTTC
CDR3: CASTTGGRWKTQYF

size: NA
V: TRBV7-2
J: TRBJ2-7
D: TRBD1
DNA: TGTGCCAGCAGCTTAGCACGGGACAGCCCCAAATCTCGGTACTTC
CDR3: CASSLARDSPKSRYF

size: few
V: TRBV5-6
J: TRBJ2-4
D: NA
DNA: TGTGCCAGCAGCCGACATACTTCAGCCAAAAACATTCAGTACTTC
CDR3: CASSRHTSAKNIQYF

size: once
V: TRBV7-8
J: TRBJ2-7
D: NA
DNA: TGTGCCAGCAGCTTCGGGGACTCCAGCTCCTACGAGCAGTACTTC
CDR3: CASSFGDSSSYEQYF

size: NA
V: TRBV5-5
J: TRBJ2-7
D: NA
DNA: TGTGCCAGCAGCTTGGGCGGGACCCCCACGGTAGGGCAGTACTTC
CDR3: CASSLGGTPTVGQYF

size: NA
V: TRBV29-1
J: TRBJ2-7
D: TRBD2
DNA: TGCTCTACTCAGGGCCCAGCGGGAGAAAACGAGCAGTACTTC
CDR3: CSTQGPAGENEQYF

size: medium-sized
V: TRBV7-2
J: TRBJ2-5
D: NA
DNA: TGTGCCAGCAGCTTTACAGTCCAAGAGACCCAGTACTTC
CDR3: CASSFTVQETQYF

size: NA
V: TRBV11-2
J: TRBJ1-2
D: TRBD1
DNA: TGTGCCAGCAGCCGGTGGGACAGGACCCGCTTTTGGTATGGCTACACCTTC
CDR3: CASSRWDRTRFWYGYTF

size: once
V: TRBV4-3
J: TRBJ1-5
D: NA
DNA: TGCGCCAGCAGCCAAGATTTGGCCAGTGGCAATCAGCCCCAGCATTTT
CDR3: CASSQDLASGNQPQHF

size: NA
V: TRBV7-3
J: TRBJ1-6
D: TRBD1
DNA: TGTGCCAGCAGCATGACGACAGGGGTTTCACCCCTCCACTTT
CDR3: CASSMTTGVSPLHF

size: few
V: TRBV5-1
J: TRBJ1-2
D: TRBD1
DNA: TGCGCCAGCAGCTTGGGACAGGGAGTAGAAGGCTACACCTTC
CDR3: CASSLGQGVEGYTF

size: NA
V: TRBV2
J: TRBJ1-5
D: NA
DNA: TGTGCCAGCAGCGAACAGGGACTTAGCAATCAGCCCCAGCATTTT
CDR3: CASSEQGLSNQPQHF

size: few
V: TRBV7-9
J: TRBJ1-2
D: NA
DNA: TGTGCCAGCAGCTGGACAGACGGCGGCTATGGCTACACCTTC
CDR3: CASSWTDGGYGYTF

size: few
V: TRBV5-6
J: TRBJ1-2
D: NA
DNA: TGTGCCAGCAGCCTTCGGGACTATGGCTACACCTTC
CDR3: CASSLRDYGYTF

size: once
V: TRBV5-1
J: TRBJ2-6
D: NA
DNA: TGCGCCAGCGTTAGGGACTGGAGCTCTGGGGCCAACGTCCTGACTTTC
CDR3: CASVRDWSSGANVLTF

size: NA
V: TRBV7-2
J: TRBJ2-1
D: TRBD2
DNA: TGTGCCAGCAGCTCAAGACTAGCGGGAGGCAATGAGCAGTTCTTC
CDR3: CASSSRLAGGNEQFF